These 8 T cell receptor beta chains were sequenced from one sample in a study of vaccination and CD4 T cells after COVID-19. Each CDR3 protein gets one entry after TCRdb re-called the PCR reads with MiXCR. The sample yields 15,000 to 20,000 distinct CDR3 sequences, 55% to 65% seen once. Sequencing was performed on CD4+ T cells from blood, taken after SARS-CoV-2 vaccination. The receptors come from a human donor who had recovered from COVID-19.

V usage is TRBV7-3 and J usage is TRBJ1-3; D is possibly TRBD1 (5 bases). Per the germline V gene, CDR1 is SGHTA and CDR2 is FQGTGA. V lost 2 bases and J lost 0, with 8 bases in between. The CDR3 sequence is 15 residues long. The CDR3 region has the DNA TGTGCCAGCAGCTTACAGGGCAGCTCTGGAAACACCATATATTTT. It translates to CASSLQGSSGNTIYF.

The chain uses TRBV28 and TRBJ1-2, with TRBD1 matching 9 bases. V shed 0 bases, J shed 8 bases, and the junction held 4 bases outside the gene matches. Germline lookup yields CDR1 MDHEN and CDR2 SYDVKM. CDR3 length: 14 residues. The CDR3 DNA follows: TGTGCCAGCAGTTTATGGGACAGGGGTTACGGCTACACCTTC. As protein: CASSLWDRGYGYTF.

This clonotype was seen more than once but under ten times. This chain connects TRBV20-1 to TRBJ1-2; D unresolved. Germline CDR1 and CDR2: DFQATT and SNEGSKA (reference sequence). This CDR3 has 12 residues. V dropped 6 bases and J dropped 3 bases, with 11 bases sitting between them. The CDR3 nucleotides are TGCAGTGCCAGAACTCAGTACTATGGCTACACCTTC. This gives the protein CSARTQYYGYTF.

Here the CDR3 reads CASSRRGRGHYEQYF. CDR3 coding DNA: TGTGCCAGCAGTCGCAGGGGGAGGGGGCATTACGAGCAGTACTTC. The rearrangement uses TRBV28 and TRBJ2-7; D assignment may be TRBD1 or TRBD2 (7 bases each). V shed 5 bases and J shed 4 bases, with 18 bases lying between them. This CDR3 contains 15 residues. Germline V CDR1 and CDR2: MDHEN, SYDVKM.

Written as DNA, the CDR3 is TGTGCCAGCTCTAGTTCCGGGACCCGATTCGGGAATTCACCCCTCCACTTT. Its translation is CASSSSGTRFGNSPLHF. The chain couples TRBV18 to TRBJ1-6; TRBD1 might be the D (5 bases). Germline CDR1 reads KGHSH; CDR2 reads LQKENI. The CDR3 consists of 17 residues. V gave up 6 bases and J gave up 7 bases, with 22 bases separating them.

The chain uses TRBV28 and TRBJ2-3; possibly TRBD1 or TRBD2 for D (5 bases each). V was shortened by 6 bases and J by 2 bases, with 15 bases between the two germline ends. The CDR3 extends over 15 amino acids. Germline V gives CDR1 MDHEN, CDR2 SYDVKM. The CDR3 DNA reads TGTGCCAGCAGGGGTAATCAGGGACCCACAGATACGCAGTATTTT. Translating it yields CASRGNQGPTDTQYF.

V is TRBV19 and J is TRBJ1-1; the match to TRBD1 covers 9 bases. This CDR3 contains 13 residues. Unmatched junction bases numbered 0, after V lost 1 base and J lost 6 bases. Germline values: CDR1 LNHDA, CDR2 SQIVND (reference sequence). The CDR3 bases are TGTGCCAGTAGTATAGGACAGGGGGCTGAAGCTTTCTTT. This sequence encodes CASSIGQGAEAFF.

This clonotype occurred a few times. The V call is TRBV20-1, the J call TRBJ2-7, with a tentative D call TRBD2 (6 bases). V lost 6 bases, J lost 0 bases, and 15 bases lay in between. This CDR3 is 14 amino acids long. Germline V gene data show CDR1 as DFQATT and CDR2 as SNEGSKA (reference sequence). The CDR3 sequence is CSATRAGRSYEQYF. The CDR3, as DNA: TGCAGTGCCACTAGGGCGGGACGCTCCTACGAGCAGTACTTC.